The present entry profiles one T cell receptor beta chain with its context. Its antigen is not identified. These data belong to a study of early stage breast cancer tumors. Study information: Invasive lobular carcinomas made up about 35% of the 12 ER+/PR+/HER2- tumors. Each sample averaged around 9.4-fold read coverage. Study observations and caveats: Tumors had roughly 2.5-fold higher T cell density and higher clonality than adjacent normal breast tissue.

This CDR3 comprises 14 residues. V lost 8 bases, J lost 6 bases, and 8 bases stayed unmatched. Germline V lookup: CDR1 SEHNR, CDR2 FQNEAQ (reference sequence). Blood replicates held 0.5 ug DNA, tumor or normal breast roughly 1.5 ug, two each. The table came from immunoSEQ multiplex PCR; TCRdb's copy has only in-frame clones and leaves some out. The table has roughly 58,000 clones, about nine tenths seen once. Sequenced material: blood. The TCR was taken from a person aged 65-85 years with breast cancer. The chain carries TRBV7-9 and TRBJ2-1; 9 bases match TRBD1. CDR3 residues: CASPSGTGINEQFF. Here the CDR3 DNA reads TGTGCCAGCCCCTCCGGGACAGGGATCAATGAGCAGTTCTTC.